Below, one T cell receptor beta chain is given with its context. Its antigen is unidentified. This specimen comes from a study of OX40 agonist ivuxolimab in advanced cancers. Overall study results and limits: More expanded clones were seen, on average, in CD8+ T cells than in CD4+. At doses 0.1 to 3.0 mg/kg, CD4+ and CD8+ clones expanded.

Germline assignment: CDR1 SGDLS and CDR2 YYNGEE. The CDR3 has 16 amino acids. V lost 3 bases, J lost 1 base, and 6 bases stayed unmatched. Measured with immunoSEQ multiplex PCR; TCRdb has only the in-frame clones, and not every one. The data hold 45,000 to 50,000 clones, with around 92% observed a single time. The chain joins TRBV9 to TRBJ2-1; 8 nucleotides align to TRBD2. The source material was CD4+ or CD8+ T cells sorted from blood, sampled in a trial of the OX40 agonist ivuxolimab. This clonotype was obtained from an adult with an advanced solid tumor such as melanoma, head and neck, liver or kidney cancer. CDR3 DNA sequence: TGTGCCAGCAGCGCGCCGAGCGGGGGTTCCTACAATGAGCAGTTCTTC. Residues: CASSAPSGGSYNEQFF.